Following are 25 T cell receptor beta chains from one sample sequenced in a study of cytomegalovirus exposure and HLA in healthy donors. Clones were read by immunoSEQ multiplex PCR, and TCRdb kept only the in-frame ones, dropping some. The repertoire holds 100,000 to 150,000 clones, with 89% as singletons. Sequenced material: PBMCs. The receptors come from a woman between 18 and 30 years old in good health and CMV-seronegative.

This clone was seen more than once but under ten times. The chain uses TRBV6-5 and TRBJ2-7, with 7 bases lining up with TRBD1. The germline gives CDR1 MNHEY, CDR2 SVGAGI. The J segment lost 6 bases and the V segment lost 2 bases, leaving 7 bases of the junction unmatched. The CDR3 spans 14 residues. The CDR3 DNA reads TGTGCCAGCAGTTACGACAGGGTAAGGCCCGAGCAGTACTTC. It translates to CASSYDRVRPEQYF.

There are a few counts of this clone. The chain employs TRBV14 and TRBJ1-1; 7 bases are shared with TRBD1. CDR1 and CDR2 from the germline V gene are SGHDN and FVKESK. With V trimmed by 1 base and J by 4 bases, 0 bases remained unmatched. The CDR3 totals 13 residues. The CDR3 DNA sequence: TGTGCCAGCAGCCAAGGGACAGGCACTGAAGCTTTCTTT. Protein sequence: CASSQGTGTEAFF. The full variable domain, its missing parts supplied by reference TRBV14 and TRBJ1-1, is EAGVTQFPSHSVIEKGQTVTLRCDPISGHDNLYWYRRVMGKEIKFLLHFVKESKQDESGMPNNRFLAERTGGTYSTLKVQPAELEDSGVYFCASSQGTGTEAFFGQGTRLTVV.

The V call is TRBV6-6, the J call TRBJ1-1, with D possibly matching TRBD1 (6 bases). The CDR3 runs to 13 residues. The ends were cut back, 5 bases at V and 5 bases at J, with 12 bases in the middle. CDR1 and CDR2 (germline): MNHNY, SVGAGI (reference sequence). Here the CDR3 DNA reads TGTGCCAGCAGTACACAGGGTAGGACTGAAGCTTTCTTT. Protein product: CASSTQGRTEAFF.

The chain recombines TRBV30 with TRBJ2-1, with 13 bases lining up with TRBD2. CDR3 length: 17 residues. Germline V CDR1 and CDR2: GTSNPN, SVGIG (reference sequence). Losses at the gene ends were 1 base for V and 3 bases for J; bases not matched to a gene: 6. This CDR3 reads CAWSGGTSGTYYNEQFF. CDR3 nucleotide sequence: TGTGCCTGGAGTGGGGGGACTAGCGGGACCTACTACAATGAGCAGTTCTTC.

The V gene is TRBV6-6, the J gene TRBJ2-7; 9 positions agree with TRBD2. The CDR3 has 14 residues. The germline gives CDR1 MNHNY, CDR2 SVGAGI (reference sequence). V gave up 5 bases and J gave up 2 bases; unmatched junction bases: 4. CDR3 in DNA: TGTGCCAGCAGTCGCTTAGCGGGGGCCTACGAGCAGTACTTC. Translated, it gives CASSRLAGAYEQYF.

As DNA, the CDR3 is TGTGCCAGCACCCCTCCCGGACTAGCGGGATTCGAGCAGTACTTC. Protein sequence: CASTPPGLAGFEQYF. The rearrangement joins TRBV2 to TRBJ2-7; 12 bases fit TRBD2. The CDR3 spans 15 residues. Trimming removed 7 bases from V and 6 bases from J; junction bases left unmatched: 10. The germline V gene has CDR1 SNHLY and CDR2 FYNNEI. The whole variable domain, filled in from reference TRBV2 and TRBJ2-7, reads EPEVTQTPSHQVTQMGQEVILRCVPISNHLYFYWYRQILGQKVEFLVSFYNNEISEKSEIFDDQFSVERPDGSNFTLKIRSTKLEDSAMYFCASTPPGLAGFEQYFGPGTRLTVT.

This clone was recorded a few times. This chain uses TRBV6-1 with TRBJ2-5, with D possibly matching TRBD2 (6 bases). This CDR3 has 16 residues. Germline-derived CDR1 and CDR2 are MNHNS and SASEGT. V lost 1 base to trimming and J lost 5 bases, with 17 bases between them. The CDR3 DNA is TGTGCCAGCAGTGAAGGGATAATAGCGGCATGGGAGACCCAGTACTTC. Amino acid sequence: CASSEGIIAAWETQYF.

The chain uses TRBV7-9 and TRBJ2-7; maybe TRBD2 (5 bases). The germline CDR1 and CDR2 sequences are SEHNR and FQNEAQ (reference sequence). This CDR3 is 15 amino acids long. Trimming left V 0 bases short and J 5 bases short, with 14 bases between. In DNA form, the CDR3 reads TGTGCCAGCAGCTTAGCGCGGACTCATCGGGACGAGCAGTACTTC. Translated: CASSLARTHRDEQYF.

This clone was detected only a few times. The genes are TRBV7-9 and TRBJ2-7; 7 nucleotides line up with TRBD1. Germline V gives CDR1 SEHNR, CDR2 FQNEAQ (reference sequence). The junction had 5 bases not matched to a gene; V was cut back by 1 base and J by 5 bases. The CDR3 extends over 14 amino acids. The CDR3: CASSLEGASDEQYF. As DNA, the CDR3 is TGTGCCAGCAGCTTAGAGGGGGCAAGTGACGAGCAGTACTTC. The full variable domain, in which reference TRBV7-9 and TRBJ2-7 provide the parts outside the CDR3, is DTGVSQNPRHKITKRGQNVTFRCDPISEHNRLYWYRQTLGQGPEFLTYFQNEAQLEKSRLLSDRFSAERPKGSFSTLEIQRTEQGDSAMYLCASSLEGASDEQYFGPGTRLTVT.

The chain combines TRBV7-2 with TRBJ2-2, with 11 bases matching TRBD2. Germline loops: CDR1 SGHTA, CDR2 FQGNSA. Trimming took 1 base from V and 3 from J; bases not matched to a gene: 10. The CDR3 has 19 amino acids. DNA of the CDR3: TGTGCCAGCAGCTTAGTAGGTAGCGGGAGGGCCTCGGACACCGGGGAGCTGTTTTTT. Protein sequence: CASSLVGSGRASDTGELFF.

The CDR3 coding sequence is TGTGCCAGCAGCCACGTCCTACAGGGGTTAGGGAACACCTTC. Its protein product is CASSHVLQGLGNTF. The gene calls are TRBV4-2 and TRBJ1-2; TRBD1 matches 7 bases. The germline gives CDR1 LGHNA, CDR2 YNFKEQ. Trimming at V came to 3 bases and at J to 12 bases, leaving 13 bases not matched to a gene. The CDR3 has 14 residues.

V is TRBV5-1 and J is TRBJ1-2, with D possibly being TRBD1 (5 bases). The CDR3 contains 13 residues. V was trimmed by 4 bases and J by 7 bases, leaving 14 bases between them. Germline assignment: CDR1 SGHRS and CDR2 YFSETQ. Here the CDR3 reads CASSRGSDFGYTF. In DNA, the CDR3 is TGCGCCAGCAGCCGGGGGAGTGACTTTGGCTACACCTTC.

The chain employs TRBV28 and TRBJ2-5; 8 positions agree with TRBD1. This CDR3 has 15 amino acids. Unmatched junction bases numbered 6, after V lost 4 bases and J lost 2 bases. Germline assignment: CDR1 MDHEN and CDR2 SYDVKM. In DNA form, the CDR3 reads TGTGCCAGCAGTTCAATGGGACAGGCTCAAGAGACCCAGTACTTC. Translating gives CASSSMGQAQETQYF.

The rearrangement uses TRBV12-1 and TRBJ2-2; the D segment call TRBD1 is taken from the table without a DNA check. TRBV12-1 is a recognized pseudogene. The CDR3 contains 13 residues. The CDR3 protein is CASSFDRAGELFF. CDR3 DNA sequence: TGTGCCAGCAGCTTTGACAGGGCCGGGGAGCTGTTTTTT.

The J gene is TRBJ1-2, the V gene TRBV9; 7 bases map to TRBD1. V lost 0 bases to trimming and J lost 5 bases; unmatched junction nucleotides: 10. This CDR3 has 16 amino acids. Germline V gives CDR1 SGDLS, CDR2 YYNGEE. CDR3 loop: CASSVDGTAADYGYTF. The CDR3, as DNA: TGTGCCAGCAGCGTAGATGGGACAGCAGCAGATTATGGCTACACCTTC.

There are a few counts of this clone. CDR3 sequence (DNA): TGTGCCAGCATAAAGCGGGAGCTGGATACGCAGTATTTT. Translating it yields CASIKRELDTQYF. V usage is TRBV6-6 and J usage is TRBJ2-3; 8 bases fit TRBD2. Germline V gene lookup returns CDR1 MNHNY and CDR2 SVGAGI (reference sequence). This CDR3 has 13 residues. The J segment lost 6 bases and the V segment lost 7 bases, leaving 6 bases of the junction unmatched.

Note on this clone: The germline gene is not matched at one end of the junction; a read error may be the cause. J is TRBJ1-2 and V is TRBV27; D possibly corresponds to TRBD1 (5 bases). This CDR3 spans 16 amino acids. Germline CDR1 reads MNHEY; CDR2 reads SMNVEV (reference sequence). The CDR3 DNA reads TGTGCCAGCAGTCTATCCCACCCCGGGGGGGGCTATGGCTACACCTTC. This sequence encodes CASSLSHPGGGYGYTF.

This sequence joins TRBV19 and TRBJ2-7; 10 positions match TRBD1. The CDR3 runs 14 residues. The ends lost 8 bases at V and 4 bases at J; junction bases unmatched: 8. Per germline, CDR1 LNHDA and CDR2 SQIVND (reference sequence). CDR3 sequence reads: CASSLTGGVYEQYF. DNA of the CDR3: TGTGCCAGTTCCCTGACAGGGGGCGTGTACGAGCAGTACTTC.

The chain recombines TRBV29-1 with TRBJ1-2; 9 positions agree with TRBD1. After removal of 0 bases from V and 4 bases from J, the junction contained 6 bases not matched to a gene. CDR3 length equals 15 residues. Germline V gives CDR1 SQVTM, CDR2 ANQGSEA. CDR3 protein: CSVEDQQGAFYGYTF. The CDR3 bases are TGCAGCGTTGAAGATCAACAGGGGGCTTTCTATGGCTACACCTTC.

The chain recombines TRBV5-5 with TRBJ2-7; 12 bases map to TRBD1. Germline V gene lookup returns CDR1 SGHKS and CDR2 YYEKEE (reference sequence). V gave up 4 bases and J gave up 5 bases; unmatched junction bases: 13. The CDR3 sequence is 17 residues long. CDR3 nucleotide sequence: TGTGCCAGCAGCGTGGGACAGGGGGCGAAGGTGGTGGACGAGCAGTACTTC. This sequence encodes CASSVGQGAKVVDEQYF.

The chain links TRBV5-4 to TRBJ1-2; TRBD1 agrees at 11 bases. CDR3 length: 15 residues. Germline V gives CDR1 SGHNT, CDR2 YYREEE (reference sequence). Unmatched junction bases numbered 2, after V lost 0 bases and J lost 4 bases. This CDR3 reads CASSLVGQGGYGYTF. CDR3 nucleotides: TGTGCCAGCAGCTTGGTGGGACAGGGGGGCTATGGCTACACCTTC.

The chain uses TRBV7-8 and TRBJ1-3, with D maybe TRBD1 (6 bases). In germline, CDR1 is SGHVS, CDR2 FQNEAQ. V shed 3 bases and J shed 2 bases, with 14 bases lying between them. This CDR3 is 16 amino acids long. The CDR3 here is CASSLDRPGTGNTIYF. The CDR3 DNA follows: TGTGCCAGCAGCTTGGACAGACCTGGCACTGGAAACACCATATATTTT.

This clone appeared a single time. The V call is TRBV5-6, the J call TRBJ2-5; 8 bases are a match to TRBD2. Germline V lookup: CDR1 SGHDT, CDR2 YYEEEE. V lost 6 bases and J lost 3; bases outside the gene matches: 4. The CDR3 sequence is 13 residues long. CDR3 in DNA: TGTGCCAGCAAACTAGCGGCGGAAGAGACCCAGTACTTC. This codes for CASKLAAEETQYF.

The table lists this clone with a few counts. V gene TRBV27 combines with J gene TRBJ2-3, with a tentative D call TRBD2 (6 bases). The V gene's germline CDR1 is MNHEY and CDR2 SMNVEV (reference sequence). Trimming took 4 bases from V and 3 from J, leaving 14 bases between them. The CDR3 totals 15 residues. CDR3 loop: CASSYQLGGTDTQYF. Written as DNA, the CDR3 is TGTGCCAGCAGTTACCAACTGGGGGGTACAGATACGCAGTATTTT.

The table lists this clone with a count of one. V usage is TRBV4-1 and J usage is TRBJ2-2; TRBD2 matches 12 bases. CDR1 and CDR2 (germline): MGHRA, YSYEKL. This CDR3 contains 18 residues. V lost 0 bases, J lost 3 bases, and 5 bases stayed unmatched. CDR3 sequence: CASSQEGLAGGDTGELFF. The CDR3 nucleotides are TGCGCCAGCAGCCAAGAAGGGCTAGCGGGAGGGGACACCGGGGAGCTGTTTTTT.